This T cell receptor beta chain was sequenced during a study of breast tumors, draining lymph nodes, adjacent tissues. Study-wide findings and caveats: Tumor TCR diversity was below lymph nodes but above nontumor tissue.

Using its own MiXCR run on the multiplex PCR reads, TCRdb lists one record per CDR3 protein. This table holds 20,000 to 25,000 distinct CDR3 sequences, about two thirds found once. This clonotype was observed at least ten times. Antigen unknown. Since a much larger clone is just one base distant, this may be a read error. This TCR was recovered from a female donor with breast cancer. Some clones in this sample may be carry-over from other donors' samples. Sequenced: tumor-adjacent breast tissue.

CDR3 nucleotides: TGTGCCAGCAGCTCCTTAGCGGGAGAGAGAGAGACCCAGCACTTC. This encodes CASSSLAGERETQHF. J is TRBJ2-5 and V is TRBV7-3; 9 bases align to TRBD2. The CDR3 covers 15 residues. CDR1 SGHTA and CDR2 FQGTGA come from the germline V gene.